One sample yielded the 23 T cell receptor beta chains listed below, sequenced in a study of blood T cell repertoires in COVID-19. Assay used: immunoSEQ multiplex PCR; TCRdb lists only in-frame clones, some missing. Among roughly 250,000 clones listed, roughly 88% were seen once. The sample was PBMCs or T cells enriched from blood (not recorded which). The receptors come from a woman in her forties or fifties who had recovered from COVID-19.

The V gene is TRBV5-1, the J gene TRBJ1-6; TRBD1 agrees at 9 bases. V lost 3 bases and J lost 6; bases outside the gene matches: 4. There are 15 residues in the CDR3. Germline values: CDR1 SGHRS, CDR2 YFSETQ. The CDR3 nucleotides are TGCGCCAGCAGCTCGACGGGACAGGGTAATTCACCCCTCCACTTT. Translating gives CASSSTGQGNSPLHF.

Only a few counts were recorded for this clone. This sequence joins TRBV25-1 and TRBJ1-1; D unresolved. V was clipped by 3 bases and J by 1 base, with 9 bases between them. The CDR3 loop spans 14 amino acids. The germline gives CDR1 MGHDK, CDR2 SYGVNS. CDR3 residues: CASSDRGTNTEAFF. DNA of the CDR3: TGTGCCAGCAGTGATCGTGGCACGAACACTGAAGCTTTCTTT. The whole variable domain, remainder taken from reference TRBV25-1 and TRBJ1-1, is EADIYQTPRYLVIGTGKKITLECSQTMGHDKMYWYQQDPGMELHLIHYSYGVNSTEKGDLSSESTVSRIRTEHFPLTLESARPSHTSQYLCASSDRGTNTEAFFGQGTRLTVV.

This chain connects TRBV7-2 to TRBJ1-4; TRBD1 is a possible D gene (5 bases). Germline V gives CDR1 SGHTA, CDR2 FQGNSA. This CDR3 is 13 amino acids long. V lost 5 bases and J 3 bases, leaving 7 bases between the germline ends. CDR3 bases: TGTGCCAGCAGCAGGGGTTCTAATGAAAAACTGTTTTTT. Translating it yields CASSRGSNEKLFF.

The CDR3 bases are TGTGCCACCCGCGGACAGGGGGGGTCAACCGGGGAGCTGTTTTTT. As protein: CATRGQGGSTGELFF. The chain links TRBV10-3 to TRBJ2-2; 10 nucleotides line up with TRBD1. The germline V gene has CDR1 ENHRY and CDR2 SYGVKD. The CDR3 is made up of 15 amino acids. The V and J ends lost 10 bases and 5 bases, in that order; junction bases with no gene match: 10.

V gene TRBV6-1 combines with J gene TRBJ2-7; 9 nucleotides agree with TRBD2. Germline V gene sequence: CDR1 MNHNS, CDR2 SASEGT. This CDR3 has 14 amino acids. V lost 4 bases to trimming and J lost 5 bases; unmatched junction nucleotides: 6. The CDR3 loop is CASSVAGDTHEQYF. The CDR3 coding sequence is TGTGCCAGCAGTGTAGCGGGAGACACCCACGAGCAGTACTTC.

The rearrangement links TRBV9 to TRBJ1-6, with unresolved D. V gave up 0 bases and J gave up 3 bases, with 7 bases separating them. The germline V gene encodes CDR1 SGDLS and CDR2 YYNGEE. The CDR3 length is 15 residues. DNA of the CDR3: TGTGCCAGCAGCGTAGGGCGGGACTATAATTCACCCCTCCACTTT. Translated: CASSVGRDYNSPLHF.

CDR3 in amino acids: CATSRKFGGETQYF. CDR3 sequence (DNA): TGTGCCACCAGCAGAAAGTTTGGAGGGGAGACCCAGTACTTC. The genes are TRBV15 and TRBJ2-5; D might be TRBD2 (6 bases). V was cut by 2 bases and J by 5 bases, with 12 bases left in between. The germline CDR1 and CDR2 sequences are LNHNV and YYDKDF (reference sequence). CDR3 length: 14 amino acids.

The chain employs TRBV2 and TRBJ2-5, with 15 bases that match TRBD2. From germline, CDR1 is SNHLY and CDR2 FYNNEI. With V trimmed by 6 bases and J by 5 bases, 10 bases remained unmatched. The CDR3 runs 17 residues. CDR3 sequence (DNA): TGTGCCAGCAGCCGGACTAGCGGGAGGGCGTTCCGCGAGACCCAGTACTTC. Translated, it gives CASSRTSGRAFRETQYF.

V gene TRBV19 combines with J gene TRBJ1-5; unclear D gene. Trimming took 6 bases from V and 0 from J, leaving 12 bases between them. The CDR3 extends over 15 amino acids. Germline V gene data show CDR1 as LNHDA and CDR2 as SQIVND (reference sequence). CDR3 sequence: CASRWRADSNQPQHF. CDR3 coding DNA: TGTGCCAGTAGGTGGAGGGCCGATAGCAATCAGCCCCAGCATTTT.

The genes are TRBV9 and TRBJ1-6; D may be TRBD1 (6 bases). The V gene's germline CDR1 is SGDLS and CDR2 YYNGEE. The CDR3 runs to 15 residues. The V and J ends lost 7 bases and 6 bases respectively, with 17 bases between them. CDR3 in DNA: TGTGCCAGCGGGCAGCGGGAGGGGGGTAATTCACCCCTCCACTTT. Residues: CASGQREGGNSPLHF.

This chain uses TRBV27 with TRBJ2-7; D gene unclear. Per germline, CDR1 MNHEY and CDR2 SMNVEV (reference sequence). Trimming cost V 0 bases and J 5 bases, with 17 bases left between them. The CDR3 consists of 16 residues. The CDR3 DNA reads TGTGCCAGCAGTTTATCGAATGGGCAGGTGACCGACGAGCAGTACTTC. Protein: CASSLSNGQVTDEQYF.

This rearrangement joins TRBV7-2 to TRBJ1-4; D perhaps matches TRBD1 (6 bases). The germline CDR1 and CDR2 sequences are SGHTA and FQGNSA. The V and J ends lost 1 base and 2 bases respectively, with 11 bases between them. The CDR3 spans 16 residues. The CDR3 nucleotides read TGTGCCAGCAGCTTAGTATCAGGGGTTACTAATGAAAAACTGTTTTTT. Its translation: CASSLVSGVTNEKLFF.

The chain couples TRBV27 to TRBJ1-2; possibly TRBD1 for D (5 bases). CDR1 and CDR2 from the germline V gene are MNHEY and SMNVEV (reference sequence). The CDR3 has 14 amino acids. Trimming took 0 bases from V and 8 from J, leaving 13 bases between them. This CDR3 is CASSLSGRERGYTF. DNA for the CDR3: TGTGCCAGCAGTTTATCGGGCAGGGAAAGGGGCTACACCTTC.

Only one count was recorded for this clone. The rearrangement uses TRBV18 and TRBJ2-2; D is possibly TRBD2 (5 bases). This CDR3 region has 18 residues. V lost 4 bases, J lost 0 bases, and 18 bases lay in between. Germline V CDR1 and CDR2: KGHSH, LQKENI. The CDR3 protein is CASSRLAPAGANTGELFF. Written as DNA, the CDR3 is TGTGCCAGCTCACGCCTTGCCCCCGCGGGCGCGAACACCGGGGAGCTGTTTTTT. Using reference TRBV18 and TRBJ2-2 for the parts outside the CDR3, the full variable domain is NAGVMQNPRHLVRRRGQEARLRCSPMKGHSHVYWYRQLPEEGLKFMVYLQKENIIDESGMPKERFSAEFPKEGPSILRIQQVVRGDSAAYFCASSRLAPAGANTGELFFGEGSRLTVL.

The chain couples TRBV24-1 to TRBJ1-1; TRBD1 might be the D (5 bases). Trimming pared 9 bases from V and 10 bases from J, leaving 29 bases between. Germline V CDR1 and CDR2: KGHDR, SFDVKD. The CDR3 has 16 residues. This CDR3 reads CATPPVRGRQPQGAFF. The CDR3, as DNA: TGTGCCACCCCCCCAGTCAGAGGTAGACAACCTCAGGGAGCTTTCTTT.

The chain carries TRBV27 and TRBJ2-3, with D possibly matching TRBD2 (6 bases). Trimming took 5 bases from V and 2 from J, leaving 14 bases between them. There are 15 residues in the CDR3. Germline lookup yields CDR1 MNHEY and CDR2 SMNVEV (reference sequence). This CDR3 reads CASSLARGITDTQYF. CDR3 in DNA: TGTGCCAGCAGTCTTGCGCGGGGAATCACAGATACGCAGTATTTT.

This chain joins TRBV6-2 or TRBV6-3 and TRBJ1-1; D unclear. Germline CDR1 reads MNHEY; CDR2 reads SVGEGT. V lost 5 bases and J lost 11, with 18 bases in between. This CDR3 has 13 amino acids. The CDR3 nucleotides read TGTGCCAGCAGTCCCACACCCAAAGAGGCGGCTTTCTTT. Protein sequence: CASSPTPKEAAFF.

The chain links TRBV5-1 to TRBJ2-3; D perhaps matches TRBD1 (6 bases). The CDR3 has 14 amino acids. Germline V gene sequence: CDR1 SGHRS, CDR2 YFSETQ. Trimming removed 3 bases from V and 4 bases from J, with 12 bases in between. CDR3 residues: CASSSGVPPDTQYF. In DNA form, the CDR3 reads TGCGCCAGCAGCTCAGGGGTTCCACCAGATACGCAGTATTTT.

This clone has only one observation. This rearrangement joins TRBV5-1 to TRBJ2-1; TRBD2 aligns across 9 bases. The CDR3 runs to 15 residues. Trimming cost V 4 bases and J 5 bases; bases outside gene matches: 7. Germline assignment: CDR1 SGHRS and CDR2 YFSETQ. CDR3 nucleotide sequence: TGCGCCAGCAGCCCGTGGACTAGCGACAACAATGAGCAGTTCTTC. Residues: CASSPWTSDNNEQFF.

The V gene is TRBV30, the J gene TRBJ1-1; possibly TRBD1 for D (5 bases). The CDR3 totals 13 residues. The V gene lost 7 bases and the J gene lost 5 bases, with 17 bases spanning the gap. Per the germline V gene, CDR1 is GTSNPN and CDR2 is SVGIG (reference sequence). The CDR3 DNA sequence: TGTGCCTCCAAAAGGGGTCCGGAGACTGAAGCTTTCTTT. Encoded protein: CASKRGPETEAFF.

This chain uses TRBV4-1 with TRBJ2-6, with D possibly being TRBD1 (5 bases). Germline V lookup: CDR1 MGHRA, CDR2 YSYEKL. CDR3 size: 15 residues. Trimming stripped 1 base from V and 3 bases from J, with 7 bases between. CDR3 in DNA: TGCGCCAGCAGCCAAGCAGGGTTTGGGGCCAACGTCCTGACTTTC. Its translation is CASSQAGFGANVLTF.

The chain combines TRBV5-5 with TRBJ2-7; TRBD1 matches 9 bases. This CDR3 has 14 amino acids. The germline V gene has CDR1 SGHKS and CDR2 YYEKEE (reference sequence). Trimming took 4 bases from V and 3 from J; bases not matched to a gene: 5. The CDR3 spells CASSPGTGYYEQYF. The CDR3 nucleotides read TGTGCCAGCAGCCCCGGGACAGGGTACTACGAGCAGTACTTC.

The V call is TRBV6-5, the J call TRBJ2-1, with 10 bases fitting TRBD2. The J segment lost 2 bases and the V segment lost 7 bases, leaving 5 bases of the junction unmatched. In germline, CDR1 is MNHEY, CDR2 SVGAGI. CDR3 length: 15 residues. DNA of the CDR3: TGTGCCAGCACTGTTAGCGGGAGGCCCTACAATGAGCAGTTCTTC. Translation: CASTVSGRPYNEQFF.